This TCR beta chain comes out of a study of blood T cell repertoires in COVID-19. Looking at the study overall: From the United States, Italy and Spain came samples of acute and convalescent COVID-19. The cDNA or gDNA used as material had been derived from T cells, B-cell-depleted T cells, or PBMCs.

In the authors' workflow: Reference gene primer amplification yielded estimated nucleated cell counts. TCRdb's table, derived via immunoSEQ multiplex PCR, lists solely in-frame clones and lacks some. Clone size and the V and J calls come from that table; the DNA yielded D and trimming. Of about 130,000 clones detected, roughly 83% appear once; the ten largest clones hold under 1.5%. The CDR3 is 16 amino acids. Germline V gene sequence: CDR1 SQVTM, CDR2 ANQGSEA. J was trimmed by 5 bases and V by 0 bases; bases with no gene match: 11. Sequencing was carried out using peripheral blood. The TCR comes from a man aged 60 to 69 with acute or convalescent COVID-19. The chain uses TRBV29-1 and TRBJ2-5, with 8 nucleotides matching TRBD1. The DNA of the CDR3 is TGCAGCGTTGAAGATCCTTGGACAGGGTCGGCGGAGACCCAGTACTTC. Its translation: CSVEDPWTGSAETQYF.